A selection of T cell receptor beta chains follows, all from one sample in a study of cytomegalovirus exposure and HLA in healthy donors. Some clones are missing from TCRdb's copy, which holds only in-frame ones; the method was immunoSEQ multiplex PCR. This sample has 75,000 to 90,000 clones; about 85% occur once, and the top ten carry over 7%. Material: PBMCs. Every receptor here comes from a man in his forties in good health and CMV-seropositive. CDR3s include the opening cysteine and the closing phenylalanine or tryptophan. The D gene is left open where the match is weak. Not all rows give a size; the values are once, few, many and, for expanded clones, a class.

CDR3: CASSLDSSGANVLTF; DNA: TGTGCCAGCAGCTTAGACTCTTCCGGGGCCAACGTCCTGACTTTC; length: 15; V: TRBV7-2; J: TRBJ2-6; size: -; D: -
CDR3: CASSLTNGQSNQPQHF; DNA: TGTGCCAGCAGCTTAACTAACGGACAGTCTAATCAGCCCCAGCATTTT; length: 16; V: TRBV7-2; J: TRBJ1-5; size: -; D: -
CDR3: CASSQVGPGGGYTF; DNA: TGTGCCAGCAGCCAAGTTGGTCCCGGGGGTGGCTACACCTTC; length: 14; V: TRBV14; J: TRBJ1-2; size: -; D: -
CDR3: CASSLSPSETQYF; DNA: TGTGCCAGCAGCTTATCCCCTTCGGAGACCCAGTACTTC; length: 13; V: TRBV7-3; J: TRBJ2-5; size: -; D: -
CDR3: CASSLAVGNEQFF; DNA: TGCGCCAGCAGCTTGGCGGTTGGCAATGAGCAGTTCTTC; length: 13; V: TRBV5-1; J: TRBJ2-1; size: -; D: -
CDR3: CASSLGGTVVYEQYF; DNA: TGTGCCAGCAGTTTGGGCGGGACAGTTGTCTACGAGCAGTACTTC; length: 15; V: TRBV28; J: TRBJ2-7; size: -; D: -
CDR3: CASSRVGAGANVLTF; DNA: TGTGCCAGCAGCCGCGTCGGGGCTGGGGCCAACGTCCTGACTTTC; length: 15; V: TRBV6-5; J: TRBJ2-6; size: -; D: -
CDR3: CASSLLNRVNTEAFF; DNA: TGTGCCAGCAGCCTCCTTAACAGGGTTAACACTGAAGCTTTCTTT; length: 15; V: TRBV6-1; J: TRBJ1-1; size: -; D: -
CDR3: CASSSGGRGNTEAFF; DNA: TGTGCCAGCAGCAGCGGCGGCAGGGGGAACACTGAAGCTTTCTTT; length: 15; V: TRBV7-9; J: TRBJ1-1; size: few; D: -
CDR3: CSSSLEPYEQYF; DNA: TGTTCCAGCAGCTTAGAGCCCTACGAGCAGTACTTC; length: 12; V: TRBV7-9; J: TRBJ2-7; size: -; D: -
CDR3: CASSHRTGNSPLHF; DNA: TGTGCCAGCAGCCACCGGACAGGGAATTCACCCCTCCACTTT; length: 14; V: TRBV5-4; J: TRBJ1-6; size: -; D: TRBD1
CDR3: CASVLRGGTGQKQFF; DNA: TGTGCCAGCGTACTCCGGGGCGGGACAGGTCAGAAGCAGTTCTTC; length: 15; V: TRBV5-8; J: TRBJ2-1; size: -; D: TRBD1
CDR3: CASSFSGVEGTDTQYF; DNA: TGTGCCAGCAGCTTTTCCGGGGTTGAGGGCACAGATACGCAGTATTTT; length: 16; V: TRBV7-9; J: TRBJ2-3; size: -; D: -
CDR3: CASSYATGQGLETQYF; DNA: TGTGCCAGCAGTTACGCGACTGGGCAGGGTTTGGAGACCCAGTACTTC; length: 16; V: TRBV6-5; J: TRBJ2-5; size: -; D: -
CDR3: CASSLFGSSTGDGGYTF; DNA: TGTGCCAGCAGTTTATTTGGGTCCTCTACAGGGGATGGAGGCTACACCTTC; length: 17; V: TRBV27; J: TRBJ1-2; size: -; D: TRBD1